This section outlines one TCR beta chain sequence together with its context. This CDR3 is also generated by other DNA sequences in the sample. This sample is part of a study of blood T cell repertoires in COVID-19. As for the study in general: COVID-19 samples collected from the United States, Italy and Spain covered acute and convalescent phases. T cells, B-cell-depleted T cells, or PBMCs provided the cDNA or gDNA that served as material.

Original data processing: Using reference gene primer amplification, nucleated cell counts were estimated. Only in-frame clones appear in the TCRdb table, and some are missing; sequencing was by immunoSEQ multiplex PCR. That table supplies the V and J calls and clone size; D and trimming were determined from the DNA. The table shows 80,000 to 100,000 clones, with more than 70% occurring only once. This CDR3 is 14 amino acids long. V was pared by 3 bases and J by 4 bases, with 10 bases between. The germline V gene encodes CDR1 KGHSH and CDR2 LQKENI. The receptor comes from a man in his 70s with acute or convalescent COVID-19. The source material was peripheral blood. The V and J genes are TRBV18 and TRBJ1-5, with a weak D call TRBD1 (6 bases). CDR3 sequence (DNA): TGTGCCAGCTCACCTGGACAGCCAAATCAGCCCCAGCATTTT. Encoded protein: CASSPGQPNQPQHF.